This T cell receptor (beta chain) came from a study of beta chain features in type 1 diabetes. cDNA synthesis used the whole RNA isolate, giving expressed TCRB sequences. This table comes from immunoSEQ multiplex PCR, and its TCRdb copy is limited to in-frame clones, with some not included. The sample gives 120,000 to 150,000 clones, around 7% of which show up once; about 1.3% is in the top ten. As concerns this clone: Antigen unknown.

Study-wide findings and caveats: Because the template was cDNA, high-expressing cells might be over-represented. TCRB CDR3s were moderately but significantly shorter in Type 1 diabetes patients in all four CD4+ subsets. Patients' naive, central memory and Treg TCRB repertoires seemed closer to one another than those of healthy donors. More deletions and fewer insertions at VDJ junctions were seen in type 1 diabetes patients.

Sequencing was performed on central memory CD4+ T cells from blood. The TCR was taken from a woman aged 25 to 39 in good health.

The CDR3 here is CASSLRDTIYF. The CDR3 DNA sequence: TGTGCCAGCAGCTTACGAGACACCATATATTTT. V is TRBV2 and J is TRBJ1-3; D is ambiguous. Looked up from germline, CDR1 is SNHLY and CDR2 is FYNNEI. Trimming took off 6 bases at V and 8 bases at J, with 8 bases between the two ends. CDR3 length: 11 residues.